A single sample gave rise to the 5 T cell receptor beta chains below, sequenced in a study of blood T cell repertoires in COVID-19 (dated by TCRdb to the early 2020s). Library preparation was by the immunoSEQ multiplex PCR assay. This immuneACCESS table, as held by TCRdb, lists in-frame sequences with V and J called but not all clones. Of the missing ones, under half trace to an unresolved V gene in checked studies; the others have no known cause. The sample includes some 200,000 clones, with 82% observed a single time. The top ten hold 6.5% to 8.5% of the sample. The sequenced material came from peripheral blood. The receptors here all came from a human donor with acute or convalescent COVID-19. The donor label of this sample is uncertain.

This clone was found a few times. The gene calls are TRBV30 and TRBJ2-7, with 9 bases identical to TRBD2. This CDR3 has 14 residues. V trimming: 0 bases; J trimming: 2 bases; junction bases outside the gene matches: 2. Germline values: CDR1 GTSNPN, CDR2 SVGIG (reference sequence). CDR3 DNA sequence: TGTGCCTGGAGTGTGGCTAGCGGGACCTACGAGCAGTACTTC. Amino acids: CAWSVASGTYEQYF.

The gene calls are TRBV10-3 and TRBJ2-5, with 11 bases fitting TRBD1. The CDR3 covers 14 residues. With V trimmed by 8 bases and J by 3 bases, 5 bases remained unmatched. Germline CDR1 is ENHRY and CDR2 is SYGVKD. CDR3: CAIGTGGNKETQYF. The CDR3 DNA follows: TGTGCCATCGGGACAGGGGGAAACAAAGAGACCCAGTACTTC.

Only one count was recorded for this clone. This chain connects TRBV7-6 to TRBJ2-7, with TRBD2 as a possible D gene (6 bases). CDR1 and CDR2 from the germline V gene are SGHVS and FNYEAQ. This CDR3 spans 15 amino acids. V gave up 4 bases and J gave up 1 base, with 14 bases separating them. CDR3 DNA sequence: TGTGCCAGCAGCTCCACGCCCGGGAGTTCCTACGAGCAGTACTTC. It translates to CASSSTPGSSYEQYF. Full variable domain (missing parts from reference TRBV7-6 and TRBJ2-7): GAGVSQSPRYKVTKRGQDVALRCDPISGHVSLYWYRQALGQGPEFLTYFNYEAQQDKSGLPNDRFSAERPEGSISTLTIQRTEQRDSAMYRCASSSTPGSSYEQYFGPGTRLTVT.

In nucleotides, the CDR3 is TGTGCCTGGAGTGTACGAACGAGCGGGAACCAAGAGACCCAGTACTTC. Translated: CAWSVRTSGNQETQYF. The chain has TRBV30 and TRBJ2-5; 7 nucleotides match TRBD2. CDR1 and CDR2 from the germline V gene are GTSNPN and SVGIG (reference sequence). Trimming took 0 bases from V and 0 from J; bases not matched to a gene: 7. This CDR3 contains 16 residues. Combining the CDR3 with reference TRBV30 and TRBJ2-5 gives the whole variable domain SQTIHQWPATLVQPVGSPLSLECTVEGTSNPNLYWYRQAAGRGLQLLFYSVGIGQISSEVPQNLSASRPQDRQFILSSKKLLLSDSGFYLCAWSVRTSGNQETQYFGPGTRLLVL.

The chain's CDR3 is CASSPYQTGSYEQYF. CDR3 nucleotide sequence: TGTGCCAGCTCACCTTACCAAACAGGCTCCTACGAGCAGTACTTC. The chain is built from TRBV18 and TRBJ2-7; the D gene is possibly TRBD1 (5 bases). This CDR3 region has 15 residues. Germline V gene data show CDR1 as KGHSH and CDR2 as LQKENI. V shed 3 bases and J shed 0 bases, with 12 bases lying between them.